The present entry profiles one T cell receptor (beta chain) with its context. These data are taken from a study of blood T cell repertoires in COVID-19. Study-level information: Acute-phase and convalescent COVID-19 samples originated in the United States, Italy and Spain.

Using immunoSEQ multiplex PCR, the repertoire was profiled, and TCRdb retains in-frame clones only, with some absent. The profile shows approximately 130,000 clones, 88% of them singletons. This CDR3 has 17 residues. Trimming at V came to 1 base and at J to 0 bases, leaving 6 bases not matched to a gene. CDR1 and CDR2 (germline): SGDLS, YYNGEE. Sequenced sample: peripheral blood. The chain has TRBV9 and TRBJ2-7, with 11 positions matching TRBD2. This TCR derives from a human donor in a cohort sampled during active COVID-19. CDR3 DNA: TGTGCCAGCAGCGTAACCGCTAGCGGGAGGAGCTCCTACGAGCAGTACTTC. Its translation is CASSVTASGRSSYEQYF.